Reported below is one TCR beta chain. Libraries were prepared by immunoSEQ multiplex PCR; TCRdb keeps only in-frame clonotypes and omits some of them. The sample includes hundreds of thousands of clones, 70% to 90% seen only once; the top ten take about 1.5%. V gave up 1 base and J gave up 5 bases; unmatched junction bases: 11. Germline CDR1 SGHRS, CDR2 YFSETQ. This CDR3 is 16 amino acids long. These data originate in a study of blood T cell repertoires in COVID-19. The chain uses TRBV5-1 and TRBJ2-7; the match to TRBD2 covers 8 bases. The sequence was obtained from a woman between 50 and 59 years old who had recovered from COVID-19. Input material: PBMCs or T cells enriched from blood (not recorded which). The CDR3 DNA sequence: TGCGCCAGCAGCTTGTGGCTAGCGGGTGGCGCGAACGAGCAGTACTTC. It encodes CASSLWLAGGANEQYF.